The 9 T cell receptor beta chains given below trace back to one sample, sequenced in a study of CD8 T cells in Susac syndrome. An amount of RNA that ranged from about 0.45 to 1 ug was reverse transcribed with random hexamers. TCRdb recomputed calls from the immunoSEQ multiplex PCR reads with MiXCR, one row per CDR3 protein. The sample has around 200,000 distinct CDR3 sequences, approximately 95% seen once. Source material: CD4+ T cells from PBMCs. The receptors stem from a human donor with multiple sclerosis.

V is TRBV5-1 and J is TRBJ1-5, with 7 nucleotides matching TRBD1. The length of the CDR3 is 15 residues. Trimming at V came to 4 bases and at J to 2 bases, leaving 6 bases not matched to a gene. Germline lookup yields CDR1 SGHRS and CDR2 YFSETQ. In DNA, the CDR3 is TGCGCCAGCAGCCCGGGACAGATCCGCAATCAGCCCCAGCATTTT. It translates to CASSPGQIRNQPQHF.

The chain carries TRBV6-5 and TRBJ2-2; D possibly corresponds to TRBD1 (5 bases). V lost 4 bases and J 0 bases, leaving 12 bases between the germline ends. The CDR3 is 16 residues long. The germline V gene encodes CDR1 MNHEY and CDR2 SVGAGI. The CDR3 spells CASSSTGPANTGELFF. CDR3 DNA sequence: TGTGCCAGCAGTTCTACAGGTCCTGCGAACACCGGGGAGCTGTTTTTT.

J is TRBJ2-1 and V is TRBV30, with a possible D match to TRBD1 (5 bases). CDR1 GTSNPN and CDR2 SVGIG come from the germline V gene (reference sequence). The CDR3 is 14 residues long. V was shortened by 2 bases and J by 3 bases, with 11 bases between the two germline ends. In DNA form, the CDR3 reads TGTGCCTGGAGTCCCAGGGCCCTCTACAATGAGCAGTTCTTC. Translation: CAWSPRALYNEQFF.

This rearrangement joins TRBV30 to TRBJ1-5; D unclear. This CDR3 is 15 amino acids long. With 0 bases removed from V and 4 bases from J, the gap between germline ends came to 13 bases. The germline V gene encodes CDR1 GTSNPN and CDR2 SVGIG (reference sequence). CDR3 in amino acids: CAWSVLGVANQPQHF. DNA of the CDR3: TGTGCCTGGAGTGTCCTCGGGGTAGCGAATCAGCCCCAGCATTTT.

The chain couples TRBV6-2 or TRBV6-3 to TRBJ2-6; D remains unclear. From germline, CDR1 is MNHEY and CDR2 SVGEGT. The CDR3 loop spans 15 amino acids. V was shortened by 6 bases and J by 0 bases, with 9 bases between the two germline ends. The CDR3 loop is CASSPKISGANVLTF. CDR3 nucleotide sequence: TGTGCCAGCAGCCCTAAGATCTCTGGGGCCAACGTCCTGACTTTC.

The rearrangement links TRBV20-1 to TRBJ2-5; D call uncertain. Germline lookup yields CDR1 DFQATT and CDR2 SNEGSKA (reference sequence). This CDR3 has 13 residues. V lost 6 bases and J lost 5, with 16 bases in between. The CDR3 DNA reads TGCAGTGCAAGCATCCGAAACGGGGAGACCCAGTACTTC. Amino acids: CSASIRNGETQYF.

The V gene is TRBV9, the J gene TRBJ2-3; D gene ambiguous. V lost 1 base to trimming and J lost 4 bases, with 10 bases between them. Per germline, CDR1 SGDLS and CDR2 YYNGEE. This CDR3 contains 14 residues. CDR3 DNA sequence: TGTGCCAGCAGCGTATTGATTTCGGCAGATACGCAGTATTTT. As protein: CASSVLISADTQYF.

The chain has TRBV27 and TRBJ1-5; TRBD1 might be the D (6 bases). Germline assignment: CDR1 MNHEY and CDR2 SMNVEV (reference sequence). The V gene lost 5 bases and the J gene lost 6 bases, with 14 bases spanning the gap. This CDR3 spans 14 amino acids. CDR3 loop: CASSPQTGSQPQHF. The CDR3 coding sequence is TGTGCCAGCAGTCCGCAGACAGGTTCTCAGCCCCAGCATTTT.

The chain links TRBV15 to TRBJ1-3; D remains ambiguous. CDR1 is LNHNV and CDR2 is YYDKDF in the germline V gene (reference sequence). CDR3 length equals 14 residues. The V and J ends lost 1 base and 3 bases respectively, with 7 bases between them. CDR3 coding DNA: TGTGCCACCAGCAGAGGGACTCTTGGAAACACCATATATTTT. Translated: CATSRGTLGNTIYF.